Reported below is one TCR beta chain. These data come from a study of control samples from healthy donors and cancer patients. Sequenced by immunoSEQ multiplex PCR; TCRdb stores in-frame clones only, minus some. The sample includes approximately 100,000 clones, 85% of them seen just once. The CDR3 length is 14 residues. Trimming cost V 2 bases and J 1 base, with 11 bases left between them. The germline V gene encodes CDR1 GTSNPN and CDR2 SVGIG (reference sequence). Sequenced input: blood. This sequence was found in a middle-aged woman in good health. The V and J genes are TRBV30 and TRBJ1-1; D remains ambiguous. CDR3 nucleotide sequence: TGTGCCTGGAGTCACGGCTTGGGGAACACTGAAGCTTTCTTT. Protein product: CAWSHGLGNTEAFF.